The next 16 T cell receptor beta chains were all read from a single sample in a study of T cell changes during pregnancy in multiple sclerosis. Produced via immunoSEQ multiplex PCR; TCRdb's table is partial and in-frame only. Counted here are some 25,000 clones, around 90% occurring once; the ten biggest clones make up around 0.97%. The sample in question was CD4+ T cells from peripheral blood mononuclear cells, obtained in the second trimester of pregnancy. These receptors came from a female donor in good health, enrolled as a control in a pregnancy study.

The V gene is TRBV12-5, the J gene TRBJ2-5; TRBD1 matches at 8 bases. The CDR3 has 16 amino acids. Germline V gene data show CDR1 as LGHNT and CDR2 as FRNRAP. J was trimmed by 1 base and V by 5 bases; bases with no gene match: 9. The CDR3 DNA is TGTGCTAGTGGTCCGGGGACAGGAGTAAGCCAAGAGACCCAGTACTTC. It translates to CASGPGTGVSQETQYF.

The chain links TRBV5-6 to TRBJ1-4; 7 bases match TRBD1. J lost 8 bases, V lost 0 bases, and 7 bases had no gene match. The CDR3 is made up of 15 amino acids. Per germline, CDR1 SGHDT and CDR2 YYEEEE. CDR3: CASSLEGARKEKLFF. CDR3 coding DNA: TGTGCCAGCAGCTTGGAGGGGGCTAGGAAGGAAAAACTGTTTTTT.

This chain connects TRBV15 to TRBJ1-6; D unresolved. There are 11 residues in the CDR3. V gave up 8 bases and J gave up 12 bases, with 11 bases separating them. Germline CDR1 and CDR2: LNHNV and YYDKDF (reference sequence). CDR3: CATSGVGPLHF. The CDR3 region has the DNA TGTGCCACCTCAGGCGTAGGACCCCTCCACTTT.

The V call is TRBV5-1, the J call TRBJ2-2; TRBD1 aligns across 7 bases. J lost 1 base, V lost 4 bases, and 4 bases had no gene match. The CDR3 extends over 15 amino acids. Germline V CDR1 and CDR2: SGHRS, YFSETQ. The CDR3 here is CASSPRTGNTGELFF. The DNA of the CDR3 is TGCGCCAGCAGCCCCCGGACAGGGAACACCGGGGAGCTGTTTTTT.

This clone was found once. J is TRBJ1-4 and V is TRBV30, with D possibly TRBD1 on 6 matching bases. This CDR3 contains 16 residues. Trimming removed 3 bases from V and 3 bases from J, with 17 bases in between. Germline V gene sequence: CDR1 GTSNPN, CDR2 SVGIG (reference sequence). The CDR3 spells CAWRDDRGTSNEKLFF. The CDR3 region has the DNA TGTGCCTGGAGGGACGATAGGGGGACATCTAATGAAAAACTGTTTTTT.

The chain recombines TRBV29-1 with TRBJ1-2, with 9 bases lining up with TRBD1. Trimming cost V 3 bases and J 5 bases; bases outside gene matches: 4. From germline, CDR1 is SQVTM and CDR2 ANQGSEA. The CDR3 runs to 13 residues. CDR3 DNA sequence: TGCAGCGTTGATACCGGGACAGGGTATGGCTACACCTTC. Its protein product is CSVDTGTGYGYTF. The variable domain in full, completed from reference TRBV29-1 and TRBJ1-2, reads SAVISQKPSRDICQRGTSLTIQCQVDSQVTMMFWYRQQPGQSLTLIATANQGSEATYESGFVIDKFPISRPNLTFSTLTVSNMSPEDSSIYLCSVDTGTGYGYTFGSGTRLTVV.

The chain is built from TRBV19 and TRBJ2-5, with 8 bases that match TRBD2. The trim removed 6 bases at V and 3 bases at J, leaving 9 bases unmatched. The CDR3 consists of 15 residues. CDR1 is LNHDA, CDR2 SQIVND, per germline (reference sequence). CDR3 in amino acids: CASRVSGVGEETQYF. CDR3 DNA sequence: TGTGCCAGTAGGGTTAGCGGGGTGGGGGAAGAGACCCAGTACTTC. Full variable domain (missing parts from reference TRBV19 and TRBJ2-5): DGGITQSPKYLFRKEGQNVTLSCEQNLNHDAMYWYRQDPGQGLRLIYYSQIVNDFQKGDIAEGYSVSREKKESFPLTVTSAQKNPTAFYLCASRVSGVGEETQYFGPGTRLLVL.

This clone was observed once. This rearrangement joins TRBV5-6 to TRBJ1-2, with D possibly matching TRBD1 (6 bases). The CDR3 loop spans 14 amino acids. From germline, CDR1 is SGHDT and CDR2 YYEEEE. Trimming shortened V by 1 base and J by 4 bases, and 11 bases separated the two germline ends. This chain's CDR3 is CASSLNRVSYGYTF. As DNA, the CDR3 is TGTGCCAGCAGCTTGAACAGGGTTAGCTATGGCTACACCTTC.

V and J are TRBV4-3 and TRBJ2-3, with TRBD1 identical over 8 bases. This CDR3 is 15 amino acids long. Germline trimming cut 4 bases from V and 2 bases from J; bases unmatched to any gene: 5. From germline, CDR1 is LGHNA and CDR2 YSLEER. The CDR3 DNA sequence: TGCGCCAGCAGCCTTCGGACAGGGAACACAGATACGCAGTATTTT. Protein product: CASSLRTGNTDTQYF.

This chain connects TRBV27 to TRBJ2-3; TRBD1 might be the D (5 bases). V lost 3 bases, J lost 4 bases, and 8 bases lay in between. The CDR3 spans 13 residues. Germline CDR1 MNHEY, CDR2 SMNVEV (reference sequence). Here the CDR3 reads CASSFRGADTQYF. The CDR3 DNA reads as TGTGCCAGCAGTTTTAGGGGTGCAGATACGCAGTATTTT.

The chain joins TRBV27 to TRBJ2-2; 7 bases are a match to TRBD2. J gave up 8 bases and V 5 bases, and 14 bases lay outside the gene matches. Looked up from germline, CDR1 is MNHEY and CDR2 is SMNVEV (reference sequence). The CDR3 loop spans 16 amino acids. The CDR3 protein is CASSPLGGTYLGELFF. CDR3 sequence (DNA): TGTGCCAGCAGTCCGCTGGGGGGGACCTACTTGGGGGAGCTGTTTTTT.

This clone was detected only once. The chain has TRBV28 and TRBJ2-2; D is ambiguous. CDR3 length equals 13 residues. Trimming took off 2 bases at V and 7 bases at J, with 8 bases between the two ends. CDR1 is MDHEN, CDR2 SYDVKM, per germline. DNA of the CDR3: TGTGCCAGCAGTTTAGGCCGAAGCGGGGAGCTGTTTTTT. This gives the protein CASSLGRSGELFF.

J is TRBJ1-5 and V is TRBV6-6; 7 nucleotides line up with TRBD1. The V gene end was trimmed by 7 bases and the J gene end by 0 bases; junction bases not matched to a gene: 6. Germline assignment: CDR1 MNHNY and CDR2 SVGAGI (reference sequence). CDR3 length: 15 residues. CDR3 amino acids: CASIQGGNSNQPQHF. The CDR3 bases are TGTGCCAGCATACAAGGGGGCAATAGCAATCAGCCCCAGCATTTT.

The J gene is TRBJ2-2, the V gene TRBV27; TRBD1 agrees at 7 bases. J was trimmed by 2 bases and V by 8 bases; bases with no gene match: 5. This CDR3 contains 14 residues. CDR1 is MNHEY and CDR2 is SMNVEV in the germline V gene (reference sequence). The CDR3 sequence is CASGRGPNTGELFF. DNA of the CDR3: TGTGCCAGCGGTAGGGGGCCCAACACCGGGGAGCTGTTTTTT.

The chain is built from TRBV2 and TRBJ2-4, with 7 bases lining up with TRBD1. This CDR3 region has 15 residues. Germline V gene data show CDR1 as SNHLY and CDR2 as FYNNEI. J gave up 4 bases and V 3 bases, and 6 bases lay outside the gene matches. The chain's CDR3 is CASSDRGFGKNIQYF. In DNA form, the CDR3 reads TGTGCCAGCAGTGACAGGGGGTTTGGGAAAAACATTCAGTACTTC.

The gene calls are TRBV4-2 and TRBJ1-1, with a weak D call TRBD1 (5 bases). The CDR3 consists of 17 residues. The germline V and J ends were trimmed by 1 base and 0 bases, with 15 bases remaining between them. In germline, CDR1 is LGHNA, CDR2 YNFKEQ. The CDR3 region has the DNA TGTGCCAGCAGCCAAGGGGTCCAGGGAACTATGAACACTGAAGCTTTCTTT. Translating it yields CASSQGVQGTMNTEAFF.